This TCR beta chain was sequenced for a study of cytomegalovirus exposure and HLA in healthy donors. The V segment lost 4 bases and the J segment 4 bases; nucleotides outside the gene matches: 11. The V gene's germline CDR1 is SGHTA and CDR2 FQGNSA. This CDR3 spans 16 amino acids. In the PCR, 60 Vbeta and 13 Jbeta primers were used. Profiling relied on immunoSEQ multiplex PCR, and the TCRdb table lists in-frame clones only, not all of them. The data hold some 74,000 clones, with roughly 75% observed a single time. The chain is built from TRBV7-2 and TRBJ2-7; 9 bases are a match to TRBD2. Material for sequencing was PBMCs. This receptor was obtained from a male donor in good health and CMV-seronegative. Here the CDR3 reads CASSSSNSGSRYEQYF. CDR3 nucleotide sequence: TGTGCCAGCAGCTCCTCGAATAGCGGGAGTAGGTACGAGCAGTACTTC.